This TCR beta chain derives from a study of blood T cell repertoires in COVID-19. The ends were cut back, 7 bases at V and 1 base at J, with 11 bases in the middle. This CDR3 is 14 amino acids long. The germline CDR1 and CDR2 sequences are MDHEN and SYDVKM. Data came from immunoSEQ multiplex PCR; TCRdb stores just in-frame clones and leaves some out. Among 150,000 to 200,000 clones listed, 92% were seen once. The clonotype originates from a man aged 25-45 years with COVID-19, enrolled during active disease. The gene calls are TRBV28 and TRBJ1-5, with D tentatively TRBD1 (5 bases). The source material was peripheral blood. The CDR3 DNA sequence: TGTGCCAGCAAAGGGGTTCAGAGCAATCAGCCCCAGCATTTT. Translating gives CASKGVQSNQPQHF.